Sequencing of this T cell receptor (beta chain) was carried out in a study of OX40 agonist ivuxolimab in advanced cancers. General study results and limits: The study found that CD8+ T cells averaged more expanded clones than CD4+.

This clone has only a few counts. Its specificity is not known. This CDR3 is built from 15 residues. CDR1 is LNHDA and CDR2 is SQIVND in the germline V gene (reference sequence). Trimming left V 4 bases short and J 5 bases short, with 15 bases between. Sequencing was performed with immunoSEQ multiplex PCR; in TCRdb, only in-frame clones are kept and a portion is missing. The sample carries 70,000 or so clones, 85% recorded once. The J gene is TRBJ1-5, the V gene TRBV19; perhaps TRBD1 as D (5 bases). The material sequenced was CD4+ or CD8+ T cells sorted from blood, taken in a trial of the OX40 agonist ivuxolimab. This sequence was found in an adult with an advanced solid tumor such as melanoma, head and neck, liver or kidney cancer. Written as DNA, the CDR3 is TGTGCCAGTAGTACGACGACAGCGTCTTATCAGCCCCAGCATTTT. Residues: CASSTTTASYQPQHF. The full variable domain, its missing parts supplied by reference TRBV19 and TRBJ1-5, is DGGITQSPKYLFRKEGQNVTLSCEQNLNHDAMYWYRQDPGQGLRLIYYSQIVNDFQKGDIAEGYSVSREKKESFPLTVTSAQKNPTAFYLCASSTTTASYQPQHFGDGTRLSIL.